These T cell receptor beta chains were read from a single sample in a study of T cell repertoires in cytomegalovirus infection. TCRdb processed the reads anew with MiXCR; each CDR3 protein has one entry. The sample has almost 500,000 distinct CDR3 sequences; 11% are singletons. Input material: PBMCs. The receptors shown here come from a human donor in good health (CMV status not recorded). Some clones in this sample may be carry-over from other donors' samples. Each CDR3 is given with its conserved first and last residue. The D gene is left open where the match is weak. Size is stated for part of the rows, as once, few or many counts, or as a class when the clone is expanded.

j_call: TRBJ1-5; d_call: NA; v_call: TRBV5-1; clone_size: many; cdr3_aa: CASSWVPDNQPQHF; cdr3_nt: TGCGCCAGCAGCTGGGTACCGGACAATCAGCCCCAGCATTTT
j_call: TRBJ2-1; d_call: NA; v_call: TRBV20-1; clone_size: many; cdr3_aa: CSATPPRTGVNEQFF; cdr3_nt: TGCAGTGCTACCCCCCCGCGTACGGGTGTGAATGAGCAGTTCTTC
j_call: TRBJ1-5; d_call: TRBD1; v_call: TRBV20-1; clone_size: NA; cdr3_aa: CSVPRRTGPNQPQHF; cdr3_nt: TGCAGTGTACCCCGTCGGACAGGCCCTAATCAGCCCCAGCATTTT
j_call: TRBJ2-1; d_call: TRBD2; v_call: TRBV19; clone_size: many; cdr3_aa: CASKGAGDNEQFF; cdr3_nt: TGTGCCAGTAAGGGCGCGGGGGACAATGAGCAGTTCTTC
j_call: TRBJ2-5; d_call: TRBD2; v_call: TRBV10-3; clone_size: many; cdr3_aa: CAISRTSVLGVETQYF; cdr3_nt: TGTGCCATCAGTAGGACTAGCGTCCTAGGTGTGGAGACCCAGTACTTC
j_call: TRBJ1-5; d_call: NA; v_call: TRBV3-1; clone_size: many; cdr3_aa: CASSQSPQGQPQHF; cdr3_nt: TGTGCCAGCAGCCAGTCCCCTCAGGGTCAGCCCCAGCATTTT
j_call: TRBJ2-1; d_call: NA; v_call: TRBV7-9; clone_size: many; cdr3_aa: CASSLMGLTYNEQFF; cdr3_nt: TGTGCCAGCAGCTTGATGGGACTGACTTACAATGAGCAGTTCTTC
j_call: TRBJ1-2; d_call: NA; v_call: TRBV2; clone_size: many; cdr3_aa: CASSEETVHGYTF; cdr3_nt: TGTGCCAGCAGTGAGGAGACAGTCCATGGCTACACCTTC
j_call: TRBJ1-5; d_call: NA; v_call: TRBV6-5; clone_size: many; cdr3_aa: CASRPRGDSNQPQHF; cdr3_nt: TGTGCCAGCAGACCACGAGGGGATAGCAATCAGCCCCAGCATTTT
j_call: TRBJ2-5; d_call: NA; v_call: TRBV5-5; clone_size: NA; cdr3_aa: CASFGGRGETQYF; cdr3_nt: TGTGCCAGCTTCGGGGGTAGGGGGGAGACCCAGTACTTC
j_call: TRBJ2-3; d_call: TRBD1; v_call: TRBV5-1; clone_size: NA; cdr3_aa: CASSFGTGPTDTQYF; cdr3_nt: TGCGCCAGCAGCTTTGGGACAGGGCCCACAGATACGCAGTATTTT
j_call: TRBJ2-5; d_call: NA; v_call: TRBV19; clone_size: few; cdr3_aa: CASSPLGSETQYF; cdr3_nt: TGTGCCAGTTCCCCCTTGGGTTCGGAGACCCAGTACTTC
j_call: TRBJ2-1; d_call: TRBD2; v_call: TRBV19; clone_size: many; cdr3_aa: CASSISGRDVNEQFF; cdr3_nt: TGTGCCAGTAGTATTAGCGGGAGGGACGTTAATGAGCAGTTCTTC
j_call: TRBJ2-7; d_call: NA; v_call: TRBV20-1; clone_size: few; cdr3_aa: CSADRTDNYEQYF; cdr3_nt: TGCAGTGCTGACAGGACAGACAACTACGAGCAGTACTTC
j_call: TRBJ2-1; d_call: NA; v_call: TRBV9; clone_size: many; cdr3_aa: CASSLNPGGLADEQFF; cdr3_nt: TGTGCCAGCAGCCTTAACCCCGGGGGGCTGGCGGATGAGCAGTTCTTC
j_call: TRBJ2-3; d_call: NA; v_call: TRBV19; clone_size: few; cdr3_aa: CASSFFVGTASRTDTQYF; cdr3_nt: TGTGCCAGTAGTTTTTTCGTTGGGACCGCAAGTCGCACAGATACGCAGTATTTT
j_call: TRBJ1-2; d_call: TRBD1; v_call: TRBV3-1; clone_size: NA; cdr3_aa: CASTFTGTGWTNYGYTF; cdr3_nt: TGTGCCAGCACCTTCACCGGGACAGGGTGGACGAACTATGGCTACACCTTC
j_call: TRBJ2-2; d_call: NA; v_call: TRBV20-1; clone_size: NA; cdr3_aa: CSASRGLNTGELFF; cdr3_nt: TGCAGTGCTAGCCGGGGACTCAACACCGGGGAGCTGTTTTTT
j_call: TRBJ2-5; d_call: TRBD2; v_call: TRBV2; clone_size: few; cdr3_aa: CASFRNSAGRGTQYF; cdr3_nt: TGTGCCAGCTTCCGAAACTCGGCGGGGAGGGGGACCCAGTACTTC
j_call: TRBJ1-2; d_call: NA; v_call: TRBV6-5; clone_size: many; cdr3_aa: CASSLGQRGGYTF; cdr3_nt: TGTGCCAGCAGCTTGGGACAAAGAGGCGGCTACACCTTC
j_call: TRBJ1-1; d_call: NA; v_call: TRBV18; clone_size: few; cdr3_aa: CASSPGTTEAFF; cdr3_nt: TGTGCCAGCTCACCAGGGACCACTGAAGCTTTCTTT
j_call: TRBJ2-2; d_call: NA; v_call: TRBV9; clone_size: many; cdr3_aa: CASSVGTANTGELFF; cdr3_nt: TGTGCCAGCAGCGTTGGGACGGCGAACACCGGGGAGCTGTTTTTT
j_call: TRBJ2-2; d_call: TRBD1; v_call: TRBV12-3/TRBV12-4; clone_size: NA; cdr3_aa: CASEGTGGTGELFF; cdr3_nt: TGTGCCAGCGAAGGGACAGGGGGCACCGGGGAGCTGTTTTTT
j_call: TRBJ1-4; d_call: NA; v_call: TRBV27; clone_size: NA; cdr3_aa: CASSSMGPDEKLFF; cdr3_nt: TGTGCCAGCAGTTCGATGGGCCCAGATGAAAAACTGTTTTTT
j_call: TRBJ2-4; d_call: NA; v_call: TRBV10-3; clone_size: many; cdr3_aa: CAIRETGVNIQYF; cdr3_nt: TGTGCCATCAGGGAGACAGGCGTTAACATTCAGTACTTC
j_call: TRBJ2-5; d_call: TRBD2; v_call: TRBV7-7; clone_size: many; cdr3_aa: CASSSSGAGETQYF; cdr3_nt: TGTGCCAGCAGCTCCAGCGGGGCCGGGGAGACCCAGTACTTC
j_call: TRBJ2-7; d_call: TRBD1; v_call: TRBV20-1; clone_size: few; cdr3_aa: CSARDYGQGYYEQYF; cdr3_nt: TGCAGTGCTAGAGATTACGGACAGGGGTACTACGAGCAGTACTTC
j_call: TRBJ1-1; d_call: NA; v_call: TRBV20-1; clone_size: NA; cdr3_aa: CSASSGLRGARAFF; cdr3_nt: TGCAGTGCTAGTTCGGGACTTCGGGGGGCGAGGGCTTTCTTT
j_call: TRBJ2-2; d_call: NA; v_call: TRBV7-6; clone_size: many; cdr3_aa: CASSLAGGTGRTGELFF; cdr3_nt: TGTGCCAGCAGCTTAGCGGGGGGGACAGGCAGGACCGGGGAGCTGTTTTTT
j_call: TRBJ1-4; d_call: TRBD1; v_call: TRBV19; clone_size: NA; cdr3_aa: CASSPRDSEKLFF; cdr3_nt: TGTGCCAGTAGTCCGCGGGACAGCGAAAAACTGTTTTTT
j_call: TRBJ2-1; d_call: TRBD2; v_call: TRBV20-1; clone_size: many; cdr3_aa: CSAQGTSGSYGGNEQFF; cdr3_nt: TGCAGTGCCCAGGGGACTAGCGGGAGCTATGGGGGGAATGAGCAGTTCTTC
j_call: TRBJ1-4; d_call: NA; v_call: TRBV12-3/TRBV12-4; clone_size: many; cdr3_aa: CASSLRFSLEKLFF; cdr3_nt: TGTGCCAGCAGTTTGCGGTTTTCCCTTGAAAAACTGTTTTTT
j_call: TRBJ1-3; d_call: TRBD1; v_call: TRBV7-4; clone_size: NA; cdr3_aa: CASTPGGTGSHSGNTIYF; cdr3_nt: TGTGCCAGCACCCCGGGGGGGACAGGGTCCCACTCTGGAAACACCATATATTTT
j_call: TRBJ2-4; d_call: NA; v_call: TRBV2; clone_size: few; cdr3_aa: CASSEAGPNHF; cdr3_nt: TGTGCCAGCAGTGAGGCGGGTCCTAACCACTTC
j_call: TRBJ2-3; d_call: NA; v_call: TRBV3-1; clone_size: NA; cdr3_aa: CASSPIDTSTDTQYF; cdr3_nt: TGTGCCAGCAGCCCGATCGATACTAGCACAGATACGCAGTATTTT
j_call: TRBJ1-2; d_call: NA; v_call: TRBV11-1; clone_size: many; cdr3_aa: CASSWGGATNYGYTF; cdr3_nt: TGTGCCAGCAGCTGGGGGGGAGCTACTAACTATGGCTACACCTTC
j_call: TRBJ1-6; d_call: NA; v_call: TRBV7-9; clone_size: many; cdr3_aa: CASSLVEVIDSPLHF; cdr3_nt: TGTGCCAGCAGCTTAGTTGAGGTTATTGATTCACCCCTCCACTTT
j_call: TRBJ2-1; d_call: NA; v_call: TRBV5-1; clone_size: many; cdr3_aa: CASRGSVLGYNEQFF; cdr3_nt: TGCGCCAGCAGAGGATCAGTCCTTGGCTACAATGAGCAGTTCTTC
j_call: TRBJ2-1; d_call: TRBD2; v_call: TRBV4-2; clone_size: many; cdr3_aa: CASSQEGLAYNEQFF; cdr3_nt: TGTGCCAGCAGCCAAGAGGGACTAGCCTACAATGAGCAGTTCTTC
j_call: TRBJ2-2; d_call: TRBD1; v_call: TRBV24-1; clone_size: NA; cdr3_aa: CATSDRTGSNTGELFF; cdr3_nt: TGTGCCACCAGTGACCGGACAGGGTCGAACACCGGGGAGCTGTTTTTT
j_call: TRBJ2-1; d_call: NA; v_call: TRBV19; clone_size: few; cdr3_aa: CASSSRGTGIRDEQFF; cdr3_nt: TGTGCCAGTAGCTCAAGGGGAACAGGGATAAGGGATGAGCAGTTCTTC
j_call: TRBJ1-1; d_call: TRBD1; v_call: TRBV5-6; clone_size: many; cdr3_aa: CASTFGHRGRAFF; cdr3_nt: TGTGCCAGCACCTTTGGGCACAGGGGGAGGGCTTTCTTT
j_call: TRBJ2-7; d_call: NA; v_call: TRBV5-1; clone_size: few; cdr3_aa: CASSAQGSYEQYF; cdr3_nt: TGCGCCAGCAGCGCTCAGGGGTCCTACGAGCAGTACTTC
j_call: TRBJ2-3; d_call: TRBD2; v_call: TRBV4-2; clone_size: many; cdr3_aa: CASSQTSGATDTQYF; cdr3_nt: TGTGCCAGCAGCCAGACTAGCGGGGCAACAGATACGCAGTATTTT
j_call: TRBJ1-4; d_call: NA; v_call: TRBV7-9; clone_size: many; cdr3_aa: CASSIREFNEKLFF; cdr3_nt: TGTGCCAGCAGCATCAGGGAGTTCAATGAAAAACTGTTTTTT
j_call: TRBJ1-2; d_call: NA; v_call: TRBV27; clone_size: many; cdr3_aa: CASSPRPGYYGYTF; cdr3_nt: TGTGCCAGCAGTCCCCGACCGGGTTACTATGGCTACACCTTC
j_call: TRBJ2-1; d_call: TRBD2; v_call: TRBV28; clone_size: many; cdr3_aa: CASSLLTSGSNEQFF; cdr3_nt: TGTGCCAGCAGTTTATTGACTAGCGGGAGCAATGAGCAGTTCTTC
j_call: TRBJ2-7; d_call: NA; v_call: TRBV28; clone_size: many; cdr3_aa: CASSLRGNLRNEQYF; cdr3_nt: TGTGCCAGCAGTTTAAGGGGGAACCTCAGGAACGAGCAGTACTTC
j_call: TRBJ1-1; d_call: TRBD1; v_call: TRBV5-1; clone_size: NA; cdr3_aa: CASSLSDRGSTEAFF; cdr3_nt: TGCGCCAGCAGCTTGTCGGACAGGGGGAGCACTGAAGCTTTCTTT
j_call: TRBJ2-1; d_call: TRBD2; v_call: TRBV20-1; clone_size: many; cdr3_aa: CSARLLAGGLYNEQFF; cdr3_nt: TGCAGTGCTAGGCTTCTAGCGGGAGGGCTATACAATGAGCAGTTCTTC
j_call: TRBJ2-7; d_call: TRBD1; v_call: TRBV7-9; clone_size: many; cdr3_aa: CASRRDSSYEQYF; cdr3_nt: TGTGCCAGCAGGAGGGACAGCTCCTACGAGCAGTACTTC
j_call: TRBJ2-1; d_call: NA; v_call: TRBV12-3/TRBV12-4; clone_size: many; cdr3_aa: CASSLHKMTEQFF; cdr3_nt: TGTGCCAGCAGTCTCCATAAAATGACTGAGCAGTTCTTC
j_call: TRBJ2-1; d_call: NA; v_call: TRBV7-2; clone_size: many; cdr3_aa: CASSPSDEQFF; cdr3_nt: TGTGCCAGCAGCCCTAGCGATGAGCAGTTCTTC
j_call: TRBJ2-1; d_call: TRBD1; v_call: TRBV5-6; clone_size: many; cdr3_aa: CASSFRDRAYNEQFF; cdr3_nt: TGTGCCAGCAGTTTCCGGGACAGGGCCTACAATGAGCAGTTCTTC